These T cell receptor beta chains were read from a single sample in a study of T cell responses to AZD1222 COVID-19 vaccine. Sequenced by immunoSEQ multiplex PCR; TCRdb stores in-frame clones only, minus some. Counted here are about 110,000 clones, about 86% occurring once; the ten biggest clones make up under 4%. The sequencing here drew on peripheral blood, taken on day 0 of AZD1222 vaccination. The receptors were gathered from an adult in good health. Each CDR3 is given with its conserved first and last residue. The D gene is left open where the match is weak. The size field is filled for only some rows; it gives once, few, many or a size class.

.	TRBJ2-3	.	TRBV7-3	TGTGCCAGCAGCTTAACCGCTAGCACAGATACGCAGTATTTT	CASSLTASTDTQYF
.	TRBJ2-2	.	TRBV5-1	TGCGCCAGCAGCAGAGCCCCGGGAAGGGACACCGGGGAGCTGTTTTTT	CASSRAPGRDTGELFF
.	TRBJ2-7	TRBD2	TRBV5-1	TGCGCCAGCAGCTCCACACTGGTTAGCGGGGGGACCTACGAGCAGTACTTC	CASSSTLVSGGTYEQYF
few	TRBJ1-3	TRBD1	TRBV19	TGTGCCAGTACACCACAGGGGGCAGCTGGAAACACCATATATTTT	CASTPQGAAGNTIYF
.	TRBJ1-6	.	TRBV28	TGTGCCAGCAGCCTCCAAGGGGGTCAGGTAGCCCTCCACTTT	CASSLQGGQVALHF
.	TRBJ2-7	.	TRBV28	TGTGCCAGCAGTCGAAAAAAGGGTGGGCAGTACTTC	CASSRKKGGQYF
.	TRBJ1-5	TRBD1	TRBV2	TGTGCCAGCACTGAACAGGGGGCGATTGGGAATCAGCCCCAGCATTTT	CASTEQGAIGNQPQHF
once	TRBJ2-7	.	TRBV28	TGTGCCAGCAGTTTCCTACAATACGAGCAGTACTTC	CASSFLQYEQYF
.	TRBJ1-4	TRBD1	TRBV2	TGTGCCAGCAGTGAAAACAGGGGCGTTAGGGAAAAACTGTTTTTT	CASSENRGVREKLFF
.	TRBJ1-5	TRBD1	TRBV27	TGTGCCAGCAGTCCAGGGGGCGGGATCAATCAGCCCCAGCATTTT	CASSPGGGINQPQHF
.	TRBJ2-5	TRBD2	TRBV7-2	TGTGCCAGCAGCTTAACTAGCGGGGGGGAAGAGACCCAGTACTTC	CASSLTSGGEETQYF
once	TRBJ1-4	.	TRBV5-1	TGCGCCAGCAGCTTGTCCATCGCGACAAATAGAGGACTGTTTTTT	CASSLSIATNRGLFF
.	TRBJ1-5	TRBD1	TRBV3-1/TRBV3-2	TGTGCCAGCAGCGACAGGGGCAATCAGCCCCAGCATTTT	CASSDRGNQPQHF
once	TRBJ2-7	TRBD1	TRBV6-2/TRBV6-3	TGTGCCAGCAGTGTTCCGGGACAGGGTCTCTACGAGCAGTACTTC	CASSVPGQGLYEQYF
.	TRBJ2-1	.	TRBV18	TGTGCCAGCTCACCCTCAGGGTTCTCCTACAATGAGCAGTTCTTC	CASSPSGFSYNEQFF
.	TRBJ1-1	.	TRBV27	TGTGCCAGCAGTTCTGTCCTCGAATGGGTCGCTTTCTTT	CASSSVLEWVAFF
.	TRBJ1-1	.	TRBV28	TGTGCCAGCAGTAGGGGAGGTACGGGAGGTACTGAAGCTTTCTTT	CASSRGGTGGTEAFF
.	TRBJ2-2	.	TRBV9	TGTGCCAGCACCACAGACCCCCACACCGGGGAGCTGTTTTTT	CASTTDPHTGELFF
.	TRBJ2-1	TRBD2	TRBV30	TGTGCCTGGAGTGTTACTAGCGGGGGACCCTACAATGAGCAGTTCTTC	CAWSVTSGGPYNEQFF
.	TRBJ2-7	TRBD2	TRBV11-3	TGTGCCAGCAGCTTAGGCGGACTAGCGGGGGGGCCCTACGAGCAGTACTTC	CASSLGGLAGGPYEQYF
.	TRBJ2-3	TRBD1	TRBV27	TGTGCCAGCAGTTGGACAGGGCCGGTGGATACGCAGTATTTT	CASSWTGPVDTQYF
.	TRBJ2-1	TRBD2	TRBV7-2	TGTGCCAGCAGTAAAAGCTCTAGCGGTGAGCAGTTCTTC	CASSKSSSGEQFF
.	TRBJ1-6	.	TRBV10-3	TGTGCCATCAGTGAGTCGATGCAGAATTCACCCCTCCACTTT	CAISESMQNSPLHF
.	TRBJ2-1	.	TRBV6-5	TGTGCCAGCACCCAAGCGACGACCAATGAGCAGTTCTTC	CASTQATTNEQFF
.	TRBJ1-5	.	TRBV6-1	TGTGCCAGCAGTGAAGCCAGGCGGAATCAGCCCCAGCATTTT	CASSEARRNQPQHF
few	TRBJ2-5	.	TRBV21-1	TGTGCCAGCAGCAACCGGGCCCGGGGGGCCCAGTACTTC	CASSNRARGAQYF
.	TRBJ2-1	TRBD2	TRBV6-4	TGTGCCAGCAGTGACTCCGGGACTAGCAAGTACAATGAGCAGTTCTTC	CASSDSGTSKYNEQFF
.	TRBJ2-7	.	TRBV30	TGTGCCTGGAGTCGGAGGACCCGTCCCTACGAGCAGTACTTC	CAWSRRTRPYEQYF